Listed below are T cell receptor beta chains from one sample, sequenced in a study of blood T cell repertoires in COVID-19. The assay was immunoSEQ multiplex PCR, and TCRdb's table has in-frame clones only and misses some. The table has around 200,000 clones, less than 85% seen once; the top ten hold approximately 13%. Material for sequencing was peripheral blood. The origin of the receptors is a man in his fifties or sixties who had recovered from COVID-19. CDR3s include the opening cysteine and the closing phenylalanine or tryptophan. A D gene is named only where the DNA matches it firmly. Clone size is not always given. Where it is, it says once, few, many or a class for expanded clones.

abundance: once; v_gene: TRBV5-6; d_gene: TRBD1; j_gene: TRBJ2-3; CDR3nt: TGTGCCAGCAGCCACCGACAGGGGGCAGATACGCAGTATTTT; CDR3aa: CASSHRQGADTQYF
abundance: NA; v_gene: TRBV7-9; d_gene: TRBD1; j_gene: TRBJ2-7; CDR3nt: TGTGCCAGCAGTAGGGGGACAGGGGAGAACGAGCAGTACTTC; CDR3aa: CASSRGTGENEQYF
abundance: few; v_gene: TRBV18; d_gene: NA; j_gene: TRBJ2-1; CDR3nt: TGTGCCAGCTCGTACTACGGGACTCCCGGCCATGAGCAGTTCTTC; CDR3aa: CASSYYGTPGHEQFF
abundance: NA; v_gene: TRBV6-5; d_gene: TRBD2; j_gene: TRBJ2-2; CDR3nt: TGTGCCAGCAGTTACCTCGCGGGAGTATATACCGGGGAGCTGTTTTTT; CDR3aa: CASSYLAGVYTGELFF
abundance: NA; v_gene: TRBV14; d_gene: NA; j_gene: TRBJ1-6; CDR3nt: TGTGCCAGCAGCCAACTGGGAGTTCTTGGGGCACCCCTCCACTTT; CDR3aa: CASSQLGVLGAPLHF
abundance: few; v_gene: TRBV11-3; d_gene: NA; j_gene: TRBJ1-1; CDR3nt: TGTGCCAGCAGCTTCACAGGGACCACCGGTACTGAAGCTTTCTTT; CDR3aa: CASSFTGTTGTEAFF
abundance: NA; v_gene: TRBV5-1; d_gene: NA; j_gene: TRBJ1-1; CDR3nt: TGCGCCAGCAGCCGGATACGGGGGGCGACGAACACTGAAGCTTTCTTT; CDR3aa: CASSRIRGATNTEAFF
abundance: NA; v_gene: TRBV7-9; d_gene: NA; j_gene: TRBJ1-3; CDR3nt: TGTGCCAGCAGCTTGGAGGGCCGAAGGATGATTGACACCATATATTTT; CDR3aa: CASSLEGRRMIDTIYF
abundance: NA; v_gene: TRBV7-6; d_gene: TRBD2; j_gene: TRBJ2-3; CDR3nt: TGTGCCAGCAGCTTAGTAACTAGCGGGAGCGCAGATACGCAGTATTTT; CDR3aa: CASSLVTSGSADTQYF
abundance: NA; v_gene: TRBV27; d_gene: NA; j_gene: TRBJ2-1; CDR3nt: TGTGCCAGCAGTTCGAACCCGGGGAATGAGCAGTTCTTC; CDR3aa: CASSSNPGNEQFF
abundance: few; v_gene: TRBV19; d_gene: NA; j_gene: TRBJ1-5; CDR3nt: TGTGCCAGTGCGGGGGGTAGCAATCAGCCCCAGCATTTT; CDR3aa: CASAGGSNQPQHF
abundance: NA; v_gene: TRBV7-9; d_gene: TRBD2; j_gene: TRBJ2-7; CDR3nt: TGTGCCAGCAGCTCTAGGGTTATTGCTAGCGGTCCCTACGAGCAGTACTTC; CDR3aa: CASSSRVIASGPYEQYF
abundance: NA; v_gene: TRBV19; d_gene: NA; j_gene: TRBJ2-7; CDR3nt: TGTGCCAGTAGTATTTCGGGACAAACCTCCTACGAGCAGTACTTC; CDR3aa: CASSISGQTSYEQYF